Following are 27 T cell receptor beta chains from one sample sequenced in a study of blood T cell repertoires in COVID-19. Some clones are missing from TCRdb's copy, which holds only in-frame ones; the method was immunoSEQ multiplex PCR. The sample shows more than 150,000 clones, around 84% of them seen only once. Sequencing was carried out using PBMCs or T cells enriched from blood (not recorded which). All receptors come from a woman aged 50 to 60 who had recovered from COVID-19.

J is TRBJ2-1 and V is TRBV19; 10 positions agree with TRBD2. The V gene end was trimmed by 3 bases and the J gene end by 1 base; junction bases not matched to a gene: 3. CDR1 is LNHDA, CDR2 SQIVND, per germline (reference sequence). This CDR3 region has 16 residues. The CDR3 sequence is CASSILAGVSYNEQFF. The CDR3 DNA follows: TGTGCCAGTAGTATCCTAGCGGGAGTATCCTACAATGAGCAGTTCTTC.

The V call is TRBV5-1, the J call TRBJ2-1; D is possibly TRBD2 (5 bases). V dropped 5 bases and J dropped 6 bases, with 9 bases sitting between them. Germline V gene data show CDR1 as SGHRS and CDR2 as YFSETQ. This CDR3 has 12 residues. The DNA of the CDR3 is TGCGCCAGCAGTGGACTGTTCAATGAGCAGTTCTTC. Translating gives CASSGLFNEQFF. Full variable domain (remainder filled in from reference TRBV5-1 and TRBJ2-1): KAGVTQTPRYLIKTRGQQVTLSCSPISGHRSVSWYQQTPGQGLQFLFEYFSETQRNKGNFPGRFSGRQFSNSRSEMNVSTLELGDSALYLCASSGLFNEQFFGPGTRLTVL.

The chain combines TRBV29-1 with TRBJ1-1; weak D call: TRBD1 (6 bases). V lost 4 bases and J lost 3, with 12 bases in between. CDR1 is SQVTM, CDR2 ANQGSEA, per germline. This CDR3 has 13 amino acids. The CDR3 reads CSVVGHAYTEAFF. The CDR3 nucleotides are TGCAGCGTTGTGGGACACGCTTACACTGAAGCTTTCTTT.

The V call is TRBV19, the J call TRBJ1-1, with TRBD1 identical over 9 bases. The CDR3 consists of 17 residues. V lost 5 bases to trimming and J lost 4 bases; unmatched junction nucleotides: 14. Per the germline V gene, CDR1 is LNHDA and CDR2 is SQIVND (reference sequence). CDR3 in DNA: TGTGCCAGTAGTCCCGCCGGGACAGGGCGGCGGGGCACTGAAGCTTTCTTT. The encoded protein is CASSPAGTGRRGTEAFF.

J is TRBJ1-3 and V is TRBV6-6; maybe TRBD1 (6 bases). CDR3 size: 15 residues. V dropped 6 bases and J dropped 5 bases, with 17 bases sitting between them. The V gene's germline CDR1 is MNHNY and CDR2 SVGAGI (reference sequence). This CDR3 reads CASRVTSTGRNTIYF. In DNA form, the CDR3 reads TGTGCCAGCAGAGTTACTTCGACAGGTCGAAACACCATATATTTT.

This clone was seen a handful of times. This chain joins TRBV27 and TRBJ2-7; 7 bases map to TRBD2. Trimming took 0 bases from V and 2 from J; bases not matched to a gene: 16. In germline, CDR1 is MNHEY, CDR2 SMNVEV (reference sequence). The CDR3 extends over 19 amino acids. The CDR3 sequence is CASSLSTLAEGFRPYEQYF. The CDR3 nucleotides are TGTGCCAGCAGTTTATCGACCCTAGCGGAGGGATTTCGCCCCTACGAGCAGTACTTC.

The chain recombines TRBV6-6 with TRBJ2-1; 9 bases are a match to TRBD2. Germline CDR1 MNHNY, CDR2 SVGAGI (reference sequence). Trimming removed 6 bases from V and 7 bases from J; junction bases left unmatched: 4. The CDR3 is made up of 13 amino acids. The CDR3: CASRASGENEQFF. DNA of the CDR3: TGTGCCAGCAGAGCTAGCGGGGAAAATGAGCAGTTCTTC.

The CDR3 DNA follows: TGTGCCAGCAGCTTAGGTCGTGGCGGGAGCACAGATACGCAGTATTTT. This translates into CASSLGRGGSTDTQYF. The V call is TRBV7-9, the J call TRBJ2-3; TRBD2 might be the D (5 bases). The CDR3 is made up of 16 amino acids. The V and J ends lost 1 base and 0 bases respectively, with 11 bases between them. Per the germline V gene, CDR1 is SEHNR and CDR2 is FQNEAQ (reference sequence). The full variable domain, rest sourced from reference TRBV7-9 and TRBJ2-3, is DTGVSQNPRHKITKRGQNVTFRCDPISEHNRLYWYRQTLGQGPEFLTYFQNEAQLEKSRLLSDRFSAERPKGSFSTLEIQRTEQGDSAMYLCASSLGRGGSTDTQYFGPGTRLTVL.

CDR3 coding DNA: TGTGCCAGCAGTTTAGTCCAGGGTGGAAATCAGCCCCAGCATTTT. It codes for CASSLVQGGNQPQHF. This chain uses TRBV28 with TRBJ1-5; the D gene is possibly TRBD1 (5 bases). The CDR3 consists of 15 residues. CDR1 and CDR2 from the germline V gene are MDHEN and SYDVKM. The ends were cut back, 2 bases at V and 4 bases at J, with 12 bases in the middle.

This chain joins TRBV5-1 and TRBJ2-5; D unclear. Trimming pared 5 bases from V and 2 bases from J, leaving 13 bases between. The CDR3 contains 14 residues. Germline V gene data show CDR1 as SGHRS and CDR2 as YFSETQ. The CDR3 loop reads CASSTSPTQETQYF. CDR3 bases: TGCGCCAGCAGTACATCACCCACGCAAGAGACCCAGTACTTC.

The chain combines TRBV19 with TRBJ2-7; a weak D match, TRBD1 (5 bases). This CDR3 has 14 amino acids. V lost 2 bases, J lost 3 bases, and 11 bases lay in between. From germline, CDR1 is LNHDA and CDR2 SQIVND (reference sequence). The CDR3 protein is CASSIRGHLYEQYF. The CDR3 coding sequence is TGTGCCAGTAGTATAAGAGGACACCTCTACGAGCAGTACTTC.

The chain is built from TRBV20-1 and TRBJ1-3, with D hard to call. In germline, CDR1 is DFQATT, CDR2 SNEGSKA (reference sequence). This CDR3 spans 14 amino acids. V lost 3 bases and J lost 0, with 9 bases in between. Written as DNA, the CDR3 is TGCAGTGCTAGTGGCGTAAACTCTGGAAACACCATATATTTT. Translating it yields CSASGVNSGNTIYF.

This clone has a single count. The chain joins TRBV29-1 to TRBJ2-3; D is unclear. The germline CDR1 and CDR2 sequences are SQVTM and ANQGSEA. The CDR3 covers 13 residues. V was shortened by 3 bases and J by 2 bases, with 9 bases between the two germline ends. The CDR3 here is CSVDGGNTDTQYF. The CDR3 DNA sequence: TGCAGCGTTGATGGCGGCAACACAGATACGCAGTATTTT.

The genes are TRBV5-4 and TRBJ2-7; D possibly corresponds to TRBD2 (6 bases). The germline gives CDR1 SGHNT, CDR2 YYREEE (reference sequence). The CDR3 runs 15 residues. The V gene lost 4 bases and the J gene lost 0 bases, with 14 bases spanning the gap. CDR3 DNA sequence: TGTGCCAGCAGCCCGGACTACGTCAGCTCCTACGAGCAGTACTTC. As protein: CASSPDYVSSYEQYF.

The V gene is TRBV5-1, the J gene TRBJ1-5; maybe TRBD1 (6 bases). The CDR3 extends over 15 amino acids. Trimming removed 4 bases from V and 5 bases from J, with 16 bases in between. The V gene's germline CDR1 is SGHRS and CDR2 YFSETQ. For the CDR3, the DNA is TGCGCCAGCAGCCCCGTGACAGGACGCGATCAGCCCCAGCATTTT. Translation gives CASSPVTGRDQPQHF.

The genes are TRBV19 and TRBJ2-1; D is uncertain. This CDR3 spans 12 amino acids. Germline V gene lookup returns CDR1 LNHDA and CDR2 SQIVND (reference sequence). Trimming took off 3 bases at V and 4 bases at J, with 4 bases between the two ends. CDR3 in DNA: TGTGCCAGTAGTATGAGGTACAATGAGCAGTTCTTC. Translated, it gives CASSMRYNEQFF.

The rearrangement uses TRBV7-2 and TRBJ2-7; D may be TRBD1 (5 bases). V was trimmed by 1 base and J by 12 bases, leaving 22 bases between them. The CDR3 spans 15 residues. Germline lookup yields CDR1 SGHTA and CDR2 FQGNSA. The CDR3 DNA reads TGTGCCAGCAGCTTAGGAGAGAATATTTCTGGCAGGGCGTACTTC. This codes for CASSLGENISGRAYF.

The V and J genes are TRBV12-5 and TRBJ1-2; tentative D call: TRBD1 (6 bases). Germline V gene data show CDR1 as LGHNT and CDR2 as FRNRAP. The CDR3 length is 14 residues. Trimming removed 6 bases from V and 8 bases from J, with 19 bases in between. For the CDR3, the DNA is TGTGCTAGTGGCCTCGGCGGGGGGCACGGAGGCTACACCTTC. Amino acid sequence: CASGLGGGHGGYTF.

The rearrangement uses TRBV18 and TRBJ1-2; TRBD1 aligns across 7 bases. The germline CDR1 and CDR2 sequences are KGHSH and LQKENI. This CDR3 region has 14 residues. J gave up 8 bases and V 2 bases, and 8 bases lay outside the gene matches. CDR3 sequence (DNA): TGTGCCAGCTCACCAACGACAGGGTCGGTAGGCTACACCTTC. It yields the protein CASSPTTGSVGYTF.

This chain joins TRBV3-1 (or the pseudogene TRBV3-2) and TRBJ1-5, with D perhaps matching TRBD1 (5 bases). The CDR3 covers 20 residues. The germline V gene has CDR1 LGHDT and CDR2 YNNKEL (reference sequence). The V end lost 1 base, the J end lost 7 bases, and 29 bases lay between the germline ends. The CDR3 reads CASSQVGPTKPGQGWQPQHF. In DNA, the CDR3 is TGTGCCAGCAGCCAAGTGGGGCCTACGAAACCTGGGCAGGGCTGGCAGCCCCAGCATTTT.

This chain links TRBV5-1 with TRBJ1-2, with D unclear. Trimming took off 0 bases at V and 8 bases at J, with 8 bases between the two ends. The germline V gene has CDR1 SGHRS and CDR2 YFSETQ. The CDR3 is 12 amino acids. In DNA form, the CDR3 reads TGCGCCAGCAGCTTGGACAGTGTAGGCTACACCTTC. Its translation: CASSLDSVGYTF.

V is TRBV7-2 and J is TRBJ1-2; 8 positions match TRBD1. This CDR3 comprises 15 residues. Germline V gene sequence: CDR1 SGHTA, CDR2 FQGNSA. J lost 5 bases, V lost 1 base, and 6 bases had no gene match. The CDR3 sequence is CASSLEQGAWYGYTF. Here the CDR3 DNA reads TGTGCCAGCAGCTTAGAGCAGGGGGCTTGGTATGGCTACACCTTC. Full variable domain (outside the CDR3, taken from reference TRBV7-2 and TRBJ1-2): GAGVSQSPSNKVTEKGKDVELRCDPISGHTALYWYRQSLGQGLEFLIYFQGNSAPDKSGLPSDRFSAERTGGSVSTLTIQRTQQEDSAVYLCASSLEQGAWYGYTFGSGTRLTVV.

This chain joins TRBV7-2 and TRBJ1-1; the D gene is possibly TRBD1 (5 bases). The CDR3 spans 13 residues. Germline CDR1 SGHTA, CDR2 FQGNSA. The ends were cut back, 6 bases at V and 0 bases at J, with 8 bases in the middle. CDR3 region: CASSRQMNTEAFF. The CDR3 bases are TGTGCCAGCAGTCGACAGATGAACACTGAAGCTTTCTTT.

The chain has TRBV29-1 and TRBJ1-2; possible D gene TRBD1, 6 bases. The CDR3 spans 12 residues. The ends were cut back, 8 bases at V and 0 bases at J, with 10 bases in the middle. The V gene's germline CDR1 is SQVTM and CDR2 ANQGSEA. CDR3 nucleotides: TGCAGCACCGCAGGGGCTAACTATGGCTACACCTTC. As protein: CSTAGANYGYTF.

For the CDR3, the DNA is TGCGCCAGCAGCCCCCAGGGGGAAACTGAAGCTTTCTTT. Translated: CASSPQGETEAFF. The genes are TRBV5-1 and TRBJ1-1; 7 positions agree with TRBD1. The CDR3 has 13 residues. The V and J ends lost 4 bases and 5 bases, in that order; junction bases with no gene match: 5. From germline, CDR1 is SGHRS and CDR2 YFSETQ.

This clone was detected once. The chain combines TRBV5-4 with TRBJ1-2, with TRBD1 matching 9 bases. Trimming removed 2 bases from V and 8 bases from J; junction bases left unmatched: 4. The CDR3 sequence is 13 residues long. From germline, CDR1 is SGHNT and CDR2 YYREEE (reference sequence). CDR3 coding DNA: TGTGCCAGCAGCTTACGGACAGGGGAGGGCTACACCTTC. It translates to CASSLRTGEGYTF.

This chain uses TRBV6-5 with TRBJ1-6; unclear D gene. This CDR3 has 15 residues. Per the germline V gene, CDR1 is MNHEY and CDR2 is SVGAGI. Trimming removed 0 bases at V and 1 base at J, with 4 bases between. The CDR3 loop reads CASSYSGSYNSPLHF. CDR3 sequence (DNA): TGTGCCAGCAGTTACTCCGGGTCCTATAATTCACCCCTCCACTTT.